This passage covers 11 T cell receptor beta chains from one sample sequenced in a study of T cells in tumors and immune-related adverse events (dated by TCRdb to about 2021). The sample's treatment or condition, from its label and the paper: nivolumab (PD-1 blockade) given before sampling. Library generation was performed with the immunoSEQ multiplex PCR assay. TCRdb limited this immuneACCESS table to in-frame rearrangements with V and J called. A share of clones is missing; checked studies link under half to unresolved V genes, and the rest is unexplained. Counted in this sample were fewer than 25,000 clones; 80% to 95% of them appeared once. Approximately 1.4% of the sample is held by the ten biggest clonotypes. Here the sequenced sample was lymph node tissue, taken from a patient treated with anti-PD-1 therapy. These receptors were taken from a female donor with metastatic renal cell carcinoma.

The chain links TRBV30 to TRBJ2-5, with a weak D call TRBD2 (5 bases). The CDR3 is 14 amino acids. The germline CDR1 and CDR2 sequences are GTSNPN and SVGIG (reference sequence). The V end was cut by 0 bases, the J end by 2 bases, with 10 bases between. CDR3 sequence: CAWSVGVGQETQYF. CDR3 in DNA: TGTGCCTGGAGTGTCGGGGTTGGGCAAGAGACCCAGTACTTC.

This chain uses TRBV5-1 with TRBJ1-2, with 7 bases aligning to TRBD1. V gave up 5 bases and J gave up 4 bases; unmatched junction bases: 8. The CDR3 runs to 14 residues. The germline V gene has CDR1 SGHRS and CDR2 YFSETQ. The CDR3 DNA follows: TGCGCCAGCAGTCAGGACAGGAACATCTATGGCTACACCTTC. Encoded protein: CASSQDRNIYGYTF.

The chain combines TRBV28 with TRBJ2-3; TRBD2 aligns across 9 bases. The CDR3 contains 17 residues. Germline assignment: CDR1 MDHEN and CDR2 SYDVKM. V lost 3 bases and J lost 2; bases outside the gene matches: 9. The CDR3 region is CASSFPRVAGDTDTQYF. CDR3 in DNA: TGTGCCAGCAGTTTCCCCCGGGTAGCGGGAGACACAGATACGCAGTATTTT.

Turning to this clone: One end of the junction fails to match germline, which may point to a read error. The rearrangement links TRBV11-2 to TRBJ1-1; 7 positions agree with TRBD1. This CDR3 has 12 residues. Germline-derived CDR1 and CDR2 are SGHAT and FQNNGV. CDR3 in amino acids: CASSLDRVEAFF. The DNA for the CDR3 is TGTGCCAGCAGCCTAGACAGGGTTGAAGCTTTCTTT.

The chain joins TRBV15 to TRBJ2-5, with TRBD1 as a possible D gene (6 bases). V lost 5 bases to trimming and J lost 4 bases, with 17 bases between them. This CDR3 has 15 amino acids. CDR1 and CDR2 (germline): LNHNV, YYDKDF (reference sequence). CDR3 DNA: TGTGCCACCAGCGGTACTTCAGGGGTGGGAGAGACCCAGTACTTC. Its protein product is CATSGTSGVGETQYF.

The CDR3 protein is CASSQIGGTEAFF. The CDR3 bases are TGTGCCAGCAGCCAAATCGGGGGGACTGAAGCTTTCTTT. The chain links TRBV5-4 to TRBJ1-1, with D maybe TRBD1 (5 bases). Trimming shortened V by 4 bases and J by 5 bases, and 12 bases separated the two germline ends. The germline gives CDR1 SGHNT, CDR2 YYREEE (reference sequence). The length of the CDR3 is 13 residues.

V usage is TRBV11-3 and J usage is TRBJ2-5; TRBD1 aligns across 10 bases. J gave up 4 bases and V 4 bases, and 6 bases lay outside the gene matches. The germline V gene has CDR1 SGHNT and CDR2 YENEEA. The CDR3 contains 15 residues. The CDR3 is CASSSGTGAAETQYF. For the CDR3, the DNA is TGTGCCAGCAGCTCCGGGACAGGGGCGGCAGAGACCCAGTACTTC.

This clone appeared a single time. This chain links TRBV19 with TRBJ1-2; 10 positions agree with TRBD1. V dropped 9 bases and J dropped 5; count of bases not matched to a gene: 15. CDR3 length: 16 residues. Germline CDR1 reads LNHDA; CDR2 reads SQIVND (reference sequence). CDR3 sequence: CASNPLSTGGGYGYTF. Here the CDR3 DNA reads TGTGCCAGCAACCCCCTTTCGACAGGGGGCGGGTATGGCTACACCTTC.

The chain employs TRBV4-1 and TRBJ2-1; 10 positions match TRBD2. Trimming removed 3 bases from V and 4 bases from J; junction bases left unmatched: 6. This CDR3 has 16 amino acids. Germline V CDR1 and CDR2: MGHRA, YSYEKL. CDR3: CASSQGRTSGYNEQFF. CDR3 nucleotides: TGCGCCAGCAGCCAGGGCAGGACTAGCGGATACAATGAGCAGTTCTTC.

The chain uses TRBV19 and TRBJ1-4; TRBD1 matches at 10 bases. The CDR3 totals 17 residues. The ends lost 9 bases at V and 4 bases at J; junction bases unmatched: 14. Germline loops: CDR1 LNHDA, CDR2 SQIVND (reference sequence). The CDR3 is CASKGFGQGGFNEKLFF. The CDR3 coding sequence is TGTGCCAGCAAAGGATTTGGACAGGGGGGATTTAATGAAAAACTGTTTTTT.

The V and J genes are TRBV5-6 and TRBJ2-1; TRBD2 matches at 9 bases. The ends lost 5 bases at V and 4 bases at J; junction bases unmatched: 10. This CDR3 comprises 16 residues. Germline V CDR1 and CDR2: SGHDT, YYEEEE. CDR3 sequence: CASSRTSDPGYNEQFF. The CDR3 bases are TGTGCCAGCAGTCGGACTAGCGACCCGGGGTACAATGAGCAGTTCTTC.